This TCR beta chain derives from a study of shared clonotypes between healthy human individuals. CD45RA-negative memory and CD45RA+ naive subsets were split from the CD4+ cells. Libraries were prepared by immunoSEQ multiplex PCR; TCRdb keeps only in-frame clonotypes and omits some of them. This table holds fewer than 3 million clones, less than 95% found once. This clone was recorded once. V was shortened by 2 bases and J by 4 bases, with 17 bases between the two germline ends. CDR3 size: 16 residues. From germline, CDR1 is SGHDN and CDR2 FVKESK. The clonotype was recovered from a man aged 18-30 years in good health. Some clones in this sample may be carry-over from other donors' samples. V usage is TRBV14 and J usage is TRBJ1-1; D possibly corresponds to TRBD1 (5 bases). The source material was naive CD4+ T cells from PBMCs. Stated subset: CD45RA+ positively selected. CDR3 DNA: TGTGCCAGCAGCCAAATGGCTACGGGGCCGGGCACTGAAGCTTTCTTT. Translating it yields CASSQMATGPGTEAFF.